This is a list of T cell receptor beta chains from one sample in a study of breast tumors, draining lymph nodes, adjacent tissues. MiXCR, run by TCRdb on the multiplex PCR reads, gives a single entry per CDR3 protein. Here the sample spans 150,000 to 200,000 distinct CDR3 sequences, around a third being singletons. The specimen was axillary lymph node tissue. These receptors originate from a female donor with breast cancer. Some clones in this sample may be carry-over from other donors' samples. CDR3s leave out the opening cysteine and the closing phenylalanine or tryptophan. Each record gives: V gene, J gene, CDR3 protein.

TRBV11-2	TRBJ1-2	ASSIKGLFNYGYT
TRBV4-1	TRBJ1-5	ASSQASVRTGLSQPQH
TRBV14	TRBJ2-7	ASSLRFREQY
TRBV12-5	TRBJ2-2	ASGSAGPTGELF
TRBV7-6	TRBJ2-1	ASTPGGGRHNEQF
TRBV9	TRBJ2-7	ASSVESGVSYEQY
TRBV5-5	TRBJ2-1	ASSLAGGQGEQF
TRBV9	TRBJ2-7	ASSERGLATYEQY
TRBV27	TRBJ2-3	VSSSRLAGATDTQY
TRBV9	TRBJ1-2	ASSATGENYGYT
TRBV6-1	TRBJ1-2	ASSGSPRDRIVDYGYT
TRBV7-3	TRBJ2-3	ASSFSGGALPDTQY
TRBV2	TRBJ2-3	ASSASQRLSTDTQY
TRBV7-6	TRBJ2-5	ASSSGYSSGKETQY
TRBV7-9	TRBJ1-2	ASSLPTRDFVESNVYGYT
TRBV25-1	TRBJ2-7	ATLGSYEQY
TRBV14	TRBJ2-7	ASSHGAGGYYEQY
TRBV12-3/TRBV12-4	TRBJ2-1	ASSLRRGSLNEQF
TRBV20-1	TRBJ2-7	SARDHRWTGFSYEQY
TRBV4-2	TRBJ1-2	ASSQDFPQNGYT
TRBV11-2	TRBJ1-2	ASSRTTGGGYGYT
TRBV5-1	TRBJ2-3	ASSPDRTGGSPLHFGADTQY
TRBV19	TRBJ1-5	ASSAGVVGLKGQPQH
TRBV7-2	TRBJ2-1	ASSQGGASGGARHEQF
TRBV12-3/TRBV12-4	TRBJ2-1	ASSSPWGQGTYNEQF
TRBV2	TRBJ2-7	ASSEMGNREQY
TRBV7-2	TRBJ1-5	ASSPRTGQYQPQH
TRBV15	TRBJ2-5	ATSREAEQGEGNQPQY
TRBV27	TRBJ1-6	ASTGGGYSPLH
TRBV11-2	TRBJ2-3	ASSLSGRLSSTDTQY
TRBV7-3	TRBJ2-3	ASSPTGTGGDTQY
TRBV11-1	TRBJ2-7	ASSLTPGTSYEQY
TRBV12-3/TRBV12-4	TRBJ2-1	ASSFQRVLSYNEQF
TRBV7-9	TRBJ2-3	ASSPSGGLQDTQY
TRBV20-1	TRBJ1-1	SASGGTGFVTEAF
TRBV2	TRBJ2-1	ASSAGTGPGYNEQF
TRBV15	TRBJ2-1	ATSRDGGRSYNEQS
TRBV12-5	TRBJ1-4	ASGVDRNGEKLF
TRBV12-3/TRBV12-4	TRBJ2-7	ASSFGVHEQY
TRBV5-4	TRBJ2-7	ASRASGHYERY
TRBV9	TRBJ2-3	ASSGGGAADTQY
TRBV14	TRBJ2-4	ASSFQGAGNIQY
TRBV11-2	TRBJ2-5	ASSLVLSDRGETQY
TRBV28	TRBJ2-6	ASSPPRTGKGANVLT
TRBV4-2	TRBJ1-6	ASSQEGTGTGNSPLH
TRBV20-1	TRBJ1-1	SPIRPGQGEAF
TRBV12-3/TRBV12-4	TRBJ2-7	ASSAGTRTYEQY
TRBV12-3/TRBV12-4	TRBJ2-7	ASSLRDREYYEQY